This is a list of T cell receptor beta chains from one sample in a study of healthy donors' naive CD4 and CD8 T cells. TCRdb reprocessed the reads via MiXCR and lists one record per CDR3 protein. This table holds around 180,000 distinct CDR3 sequences, about 74% found once. The material sequenced was naive CD4+ and CD8+ T cells sorted from blood, pooled from several donors. Receptor source: a pool of human donors in good health; the sample pools cells from several healthy donors. The CDR3 runs from the conserved cysteine through the conserved F or W. A D gene is named only where the DNA matches it firmly. Clone sizes are given selectively: once, few, many, or a class where the clone is expanded.

TRBJ1-5 | . | 18 | . | TRBV6-5 | CASSYLAPGLHSNQPQHF | TGTGCCAGCAGTTACCTCGCACCGGGCCTTCATAGCAATCAGCCCCAGCATTTT
TRBJ1-1 | . | 13 | TRBD1 | TRBV29-1 | CSVAMPQDRGAFF | TGCAGCGTTGCGATGCCCCAGGACAGGGGGGCTTTCTTT
TRBJ2-5 | few | 14 | . | TRBV29-1 | CSAGLGETQETQYF | TGCAGCGCGGGCTTGGGGGAGACCCAAGAGACCCAGTACTTC
TRBJ2-7 | . | 13 | . | TRBV29-1 | CSASDGPPYEQYF | TGCAGCGCCTCCGACGGGCCCCCCTACGAGCAGTACTTC
TRBJ2-1 | . | 16 | . | TRBV21-1 | CASSFPRDRPYNEQFF | TGTGCCAGCAGCTTCCCGAGGGACAGGCCGTACAATGAGCAGTTCTTC
TRBJ2-7 | . | 13 | . | TRBV27 | CASSFSHPYEQYF | TGTGCCAGCAGTTTCAGTCACCCCTACGAGCAGTACTTC
TRBJ2-1 | . | 17 | TRBD2 | TRBV19 | CASSNWVAGGTSNEQFF | TGTGCCAGTAGCAACTGGGTAGCGGGGGGAACCAGCAATGAGCAGTTCTTC
TRBJ1-1 | . | 13 | . | TRBV29-1 | CSVDHGGNTEAFF | TGCAGCGTTGACCATGGAGGGAACACTGAAGCTTTCTTT
TRBJ2-3 | . | 14 | TRBD2 | TRBV19 | CASSPAGDADTQYF | TGTGCCAGTAGTCCAGCGGGAGATGCAGATACGCAGTATTTT
TRBJ2-7 | . | 13 | . | TRBV29-1 | CSVDGTGDYEQYF | TGCAGCGTTGACGGGACGGGGGATTACGAGCAGTACTTC
TRBJ1-1 | few | 20 | TRBD1 | TRBV6-5 | CASSPYLGQVLNGRGAEAFF | TGTGCCAGCAGTCCCTATTTGGGACAGGTTCTGAATGGGCGGGGGGCTGAAGCTTTCTTT
TRBJ2-3 | . | 15 | TRBD2 | TRBV29-1 | CSVHLAGGRTDTQYF | TGCAGCGTTCATCTAGCGGGGGGCCGCACAGATACGCAGTATTTT
TRBJ1-2 | . | 15 | TRBD1 | TRBV19 | CASSSRTGGADGYTF | TGTGCCAGTAGTTCTCGGACAGGGGGCGCGGATGGCTACACCTTC
TRBJ2-7 | . | 12 | . | TRBV5-1 | CASSLKAYEQYF | TGTGCCAGCAGCTTAAAGGCCTACGAGCAGTACTTC
TRBJ1-6 | . | 15 | . | TRBV6-5 | CASSYRGRINSPLHF | TGTGCCAGCAGCTACCGGGGCAGGATAAATTCACCCCTCCACTTT
TRBJ1-5 | . | 16 | . | TRBV6-5 | CASSDQWQNSNQPQHF | TGTGCCAGCAGCGACCAGTGGCAGAATAGCAATCAGCCCCAGCATTTT
TRBJ2-1 | . | 16 | TRBD2 | TRBV15 | CATSSSGPGWGDEQFF | TGTGCCACCAGCAGTAGCGGGCCAGGGTGGGGCGATGAGCAGTTCTTC
TRBJ2-1 | few | 16 | . | TRBV29-1 | CSVEPLTGKGYNEQFF | TGCAGCGTTGAACCCCTTACAGGTAAAGGCTACAATGAGCAGTTCTTC
TRBJ2-3 | . | 17 | TRBD2 | TRBV10-3 | CAISPGTSGPSTDTQYF | TGTGCCATCAGCCCCGGGACTAGCGGACCTAGCACAGATACGCAGTATTTT
TRBJ2-3 | once | 11 | . | TRBV19 | CASSISDTQYF | TGTGCCAGTAGTATTTCGGATACGCAGTATTTT
TRBJ1-5 | few | 12 | . | TRBV29-1 | CSVGARDQPQHF | TGCAGCGTTGGGGCCAGGGATCAGCCCCAGCATTTT
TRBJ1-5 | . | 13 | . | TRBV29-1 | CSVKDGGNQPQHF | TGCAGCGTCAAGGACGGAGGCAATCAGCCCCAGCATTTT
TRBJ1-1 | . | 12 | . | TRBV6-2/TRBV6-3 | CASSEGITEAFF | TGTGCCAGCAGTGAGGGGATCACTGAAGCTTTCTTT
TRBJ2-3 | few | 14 | . | TRBV4-1 | CASSQEGLTDTQYF | TGTGCCAGCAGCCAAGAGGGGCTCACAGATACGCAGTATTTT
TRBJ1-1 | . | 15 | TRBD1 | TRBV19 | CASRGTGRVYTEAFF | TGTGCCAGTAGGGGGACAGGGAGGGTTTACACTGAAGCTTTCTTT
TRBJ2-3 | few | 10 | . | TRBV29-1 | CSVQSDTQYF | TGCAGCGTTCAGTCAGATACGCAGTATTTT
TRBJ2-7 | few | 13 | . | TRBV18 | CASSPASSYEQYF | TGTGCCAGCTCACCGGCATCCTCCTACGAGCAGTACTTC
TRBJ1-1 | . | 14 | . | TRBV29-1 | CSTMGGQLNTEAFF | TGCAGCACCATGGGTGGACAGCTGAACACTGAAGCTTTCTTT
TRBJ1-2 | . | 12 | . | TRBV29-1 | CSVGRADYGYTF | TGCAGCGTTGGGAGGGCGGACTATGGCTACACCTTC
TRBJ2-2 | . | 13 | . | TRBV21-1 | CASRRREAGELFF | TGTGCCAGCAGACGTAGGGAGGCCGGGGAGCTGTTTTTT
TRBJ1-1 | . | 11 | . | TRBV19 | CASSVNTEAFF | TGTGCCAGTAGTGTGAACACTGAAGCTTTCTTT
TRBJ2-1 | . | 12 | TRBD1 | TRBV12-3/TRBV12-4 | CASRAGGREQFF | TGTGCCAGCCGGGCAGGGGGTAGGGAGCAGTTCTTC
TRBJ2-1 | . | 14 | . | TRBV6-2/TRBV6-3 | CASSYSGSTDEQFF | TGTGCCAGCAGTTACTCGGGTAGCACGGACGAGCAGTTCTTC
TRBJ2-5 | . | 18 | . | TRBV5-5 | CASSFLQGIQYQRETQYF | TGTGCCAGCAGCTTCCTACAGGGAATACAATACCAACGGGAGACCCAGTACTTC
TRBJ1-1 | few | 13 | . | TRBV7-8 | CASSLPGRTEAFF | TGTGCCAGCAGCCTGCCGGGGAGGACTGAAGCTTTCTTT
TRBJ2-5 | . | 11 | . | TRBV6-1 | CASSNTGAQYF | TGTGCCAGCAGTAACACCGGAGCCCAGTACTTC
TRBJ2-7 | . | 15 | TRBD2 | TRBV6-6 | CASTAGTSGTYEQYF | TGTGCCAGCACCGCCGGGACTAGCGGCACCTACGAGCAGTACTTC
TRBJ2-3 | . | 17 | . | TRBV10-3 | CAISESNERTHTDTQYF | TGTGCCATCAGTGAGTCGAACGAGCGGACTCACACAGATACGCAGTATTTT
TRBJ2-1 | few | 15 | TRBD2 | TRBV20-1 | CSAPLAGGLYNEQFF | TGCAGTGCGCCCCTAGCGGGGGGCCTTTACAATGAGCAGTTCTTC
TRBJ2-3 | . | 15 | . | TRBV19 | CASSPEGFSTDTQYF | TGTGCCAGTAGCCCCGAGGGATTTAGTACAGATACGCAGTATTTT
TRBJ1-2 | . | 11 | . | TRBV20-1 | CSAPNLDGYTF | TGCAGTGCTCCTAACCTGGATGGCTACACCTTC
TRBJ2-7 | . | 15 | . | TRBV29-1 | CSVEEAGDTTYEQYF | TGCAGCGTTGAAGAGGCCGGGGACACAACCTACGAGCAGTACTTC
TRBJ2-7 | . | 16 | . | TRBV12-3/TRBV12-4 | CASSPSSGDLSYEQYF | TGTGCCAGCAGCCCTTCCAGTGGCGACCTCTCCTACGAGCAGTACTTC
TRBJ2-7 | . | 13 | . | TRBV12-3/TRBV12-4 | CASRSMDSYEQYF | TGTGCCAGCAGAAGCATGGACTCCTACGAGCAGTACTTC
TRBJ1-1 | . | 10 | . | TRBV29-1 | CSVRDVEAFF | TGCAGCGTCCGGGACGTTGAAGCTTTCTTT
TRBJ1-2 | . | 11 | . | TRBV6-5 | CASIGAYGYTF | TGTGCCAGCATCGGGGCCTATGGCTACACCTTC
TRBJ2-7 | . | 14 | TRBD1 | TRBV19 | CASTPGQGIYEQYF | TGTGCCAGTACCCCGGGACAGGGTATCTACGAGCAGTACTTC
TRBJ1-2 | . | 13 | TRBD1 | TRBV29-1 | CSVGRQGLYGYTF | TGCAGCGTTGGGAGACAGGGTCTCTATGGCTACACCTTC
TRBJ1-3 | . | 15 | . | TRBV29-1 | CSALRQAGLGNTIYF | TGCAGCGCCCTCCGACAGGCCGGGCTCGGAAACACCATATATTTT
TRBJ2-7 | . | 14 | . | TRBV14 | CASSQDVGILEQYF | TGTGCCAGCAGCCAAGATGTGGGGATACTGGAGCAGTACTTC
TRBJ2-4 | few | 13 | . | TRBV29-1 | CSVRGTVGNIQYF | TGCAGCGTTCGGGGGACAGTCGGAAACATTCAGTACTTC
TRBJ2-7 | . | 11 | . | TRBV12-3/TRBV12-4 | CASSPQSEQYF | TGTGCCAGCAGCCCGCAAAGCGAGCAGTACTTC
TRBJ2-1 | few | 14 | . | TRBV29-1 | CSLGGGSSYNEQFF | TGCAGTCTTGGAGGGGGGAGCTCCTACAATGAGCAGTTCTTC
TRBJ2-1 | once | 17 | . | TRBV15 | CATSRDRVDLLFNEQFF | TGTGCCACCAGCAGAGATAGGGTAGACCTACTCTTCAATGAGCAGTTCTTC
TRBJ1-1 | few | 14 | . | TRBV5-5 | CASSLGHLNTEAFF | TGTGCCAGCAGCTTGGGACACCTGAACACTGAAGCTTTCTTT